Included here is one T cell receptor (beta chain) sequence, with context. Its antigen is as yet unknown. This record comes from a study of blood T cells in healthy people across ages. Study results and caveats: There was a strong correlation between TCR beta diversity and naive T cell percentage.

Germline V gene sequence: CDR1 SNHLY, CDR2 FYNNEI. V shed 6 bases, J shed 5 bases, and the junction held 9 bases outside the gene matches. The CDR3 consists of 14 residues. Combining a sample-barcoded 5' primer with a J-beta primer mix, a second PCR ran for roughly 7 to 12 cycles. TCRdb itself ran the 5' RACE reads through MiXCR, one entry per CDR3 protein. The sample consists of more than 600,000 distinct CDR3 sequences, roughly 25% of them appearing once. The same sample was also used in a study of T cells of mothers and their children. That work adds: The whole RNA yield was converted to cDNA, around 1.5 ug per 15 ul. Mothers gave over 8 million TCR beta CDR3 reads each, and children several million each. Inherited differences only slightly affect thymic shaping of TCR recombination output.

The chain employs TRBV2 and TRBJ2-7, with TRBD1 matching 8 bases. Material for sequencing was blood. The TCR sequence derives from a boy younger than 18 in good health. CDR3 region: CASRPTGGPDEQYF. The CDR3 bases are TGTGCCAGCAGACCAACAGGGGGTCCCGACGAGCAGTACTTC.